This entry is about one TCR beta chain. V was clipped by 10 bases and J by 2 bases, with 11 bases between them. Germline CDR1 and CDR2: MDHEN and SYDVKM. The CDR3 contains 12 residues. Assay: immunoSEQ multiplex PCR; the TCRdb copy retains only in-frame clones and omits some. This sample has about 88,000 clones, with 87% found just once. This specimen belongs to a study of blood T cell repertoires in COVID-19. The specimen sequenced was peripheral blood. This sequence joins TRBV28 and TRBJ2-5; the D gene is possibly TRBD2 (5 bases). This clonotype was sampled from a woman in her sixties or seventies with COVID-19, enrolled during active disease. CDR3 protein: CATGRGQETQYF. The CDR3, as DNA: TGTGCCACCGGCCGGGGTCAAGAGACCCAGTACTTC.